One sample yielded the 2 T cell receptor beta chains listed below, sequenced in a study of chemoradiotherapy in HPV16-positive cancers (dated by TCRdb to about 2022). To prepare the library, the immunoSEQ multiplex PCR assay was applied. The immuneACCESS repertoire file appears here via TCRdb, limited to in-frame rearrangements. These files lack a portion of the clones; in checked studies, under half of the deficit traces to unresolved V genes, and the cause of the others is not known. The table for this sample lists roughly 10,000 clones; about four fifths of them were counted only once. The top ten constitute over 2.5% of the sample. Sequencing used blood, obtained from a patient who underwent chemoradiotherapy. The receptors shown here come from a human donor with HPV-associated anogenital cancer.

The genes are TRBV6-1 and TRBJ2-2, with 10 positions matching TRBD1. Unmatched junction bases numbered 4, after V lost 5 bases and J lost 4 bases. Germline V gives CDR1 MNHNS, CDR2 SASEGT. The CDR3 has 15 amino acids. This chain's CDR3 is CASSHRDRGTGELFF. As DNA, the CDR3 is TGTGCCAGCAGTCACCGGGACAGGGGCACCGGGGAGCTGTTTTTT.

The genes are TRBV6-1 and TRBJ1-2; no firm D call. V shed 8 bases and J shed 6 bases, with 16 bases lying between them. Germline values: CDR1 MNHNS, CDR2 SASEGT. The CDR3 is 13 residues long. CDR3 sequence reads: CASLFSSDHGYTF. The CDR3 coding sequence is TGTGCCAGCCTGTTTAGCTCAGACCATGGCTACACCTTC.